These T cell receptor beta chains were read from a single sample in a study of beta chain features in type 1 diabetes. The table came from immunoSEQ multiplex PCR; TCRdb's copy has only in-frame clones and leaves some out. The repertoire consists of 400,000 to 600,000 clones, with 30% occurring once and the leading ten covering 0.06% to 0.07%. Sample: naive CD4+ T cells from blood. The origin of the receptors is a man between 18 and 29 years old in good health. Each CDR3 is given with its conserved first and last residue. A D gene is named only where the DNA matches it firmly. Expanded clones are given a class, and other clones once, few, many or no size at all.

clone_size	d_call	v_call	j_call	cdr3_aa	cdr3_nt
few	TRBD1	TRBV2	TRBJ1-2	CASSEGQGDYGYTF	TGTGCCAGCAGTGAGGGACAGGGGGACTATGGCTACACCTTC
few	NA	TRBV5-1	TRBJ2-1	CASSLEAWNEQFF	TGCGCCAGCAGCTTGGAAGCCTGGAATGAGCAGTTCTTC
few	NA	TRBV10-3	TRBJ2-1	CAIGWGPEQFF	TGTGCCATCGGTTGGGGACCCGAGCAGTTCTTC
few	NA	TRBV20-1	TRBJ2-3	CSALAPDTQYF	TGCAGTGCTCTAGCGCCAGATACGCAGTATTTT
few	NA	TRBV7-2	TRBJ2-5	CANGAGSNQETQYF	TGTGCTAACGGGGCAGGATCTAACCAAGAGACCCAGTACTTC
few	NA	TRBV9	TRBJ2-1	CASSSIRRSSYNEQFF	TGTGCCAGCAGCTCCATTCGCCGGAGCTCCTACAATGAGCAGTTCTTC
few	TRBD2	TRBV5-4	TRBJ2-2	CASSQGLAGTGELFF	TGTGCCAGCAGCCAAGGACTAGCAGGCACCGGGGAGCTGTTTTTT
few	NA	TRBV5-1	TRBJ1-4	CASSLQRASEKLFF	TGCGCCAGCAGCCTACAAAGGGCGAGTGAAAAACTGTTTTTT
NA	NA	TRBV6-4	TRBJ1-1	CASSDLLRNTEAFF	TGTGCCAGCAGTGACTTGTTACGGAACACTGAAGCTTTCTTT
NA	TRBD1	TRBV5-6	TRBJ2-3	CASSPDRSSTDTQYF	TGTGCCAGCAGCCCGGACAGGTCCAGCACAGATACGCAGTATTTT
NA	NA	TRBV21-1	TRBJ2-3	CASSSLGWSTDTQYF	TGTGCCAGCAGCAGCCTCGGGTGGAGCACAGATACGCAGTATTTT
NA	NA	TRBV30	TRBJ1-1	CAWMVRNTEAFF	TGTGCCTGGATGGTAAGAAACACTGAAGCTTTCTTT
NA	TRBD1	TRBV29-1	TRBJ2-7	CSVVQGVWSSYEQYF	TGCAGCGTTGTACAGGGGGTTTGGAGCTCCTACGAGCAGTACTTC
few	TRBD2	TRBV7-2	TRBJ2-7	CASSEREGYEQYF	TGTGCCAGCAGTGAGCGGGAGGGCTACGAGCAGTACTTC
NA	NA	TRBV20-1	TRBJ1-2	CSAGTSDGYTF	TGCAGTGCAGGGACATCAGATGGCTACACCTTC
NA	NA	TRBV7-2	TRBJ2-4	CASSIRQAIAKNIQYF	TGTGCCAGCAGCATCCGACAGGCGATTGCCAAAAACATTCAGTACTTC
few	NA	TRBV28	TRBJ2-5	CASGESDQETQYF	TGTGCCAGCGGGGAATCGGACCAAGAGACCCAGTACTTC
NA	NA	TRBV15	TRBJ1-3	CATSRVPILSGNTIYF	TGTGCCACCAGCAGAGTGCCAATACTCTCTGGAAACACCATATATTTT
NA	NA	TRBV14	TRBJ2-7	CASSQDGLARYGLREQYF	TGTGCCAGCAGCCAAGATGGGCTAGCGCGCTATGGCCTGCGAGAGCAGTACTTC
NA	TRBD2	TRBV7-2	TRBJ2-1	CASSPPGLAGGSYNEQFF	TGTGCCAGCAGCCCGCCTGGACTAGCGGGAGGCTCCTACAATGAGCAGTTCTTC
NA	TRBD1	TRBV18	TRBJ2-6	CASSLKAGTGVSGANVLTF	TGTGCCAGCTCGCTTAAGGCCGGGACAGGAGTCTCTGGGGCCAACGTCCTGACTTTC
few	NA	TRBV7-9	TRBJ2-2	CASSLGGQWNTGELFF	TGTGCCAGCAGCTTAGGTGGACAGTGGAACACCGGGGAGCTGTTTTTT
NA	NA	TRBV5-1	TRBJ2-1	CASSLARVFYNEQFF	TGCGCCAGCAGCTTGGCCAGGGTGTTTTACAATGAGCAGTTCTTC
NA	NA	TRBV2	TRBJ2-7	CASSAKDSYSYEQYF	TGTGCCAGCAGTGCAAAGGACAGCTACTCCTACGAGCAGTACTTC
few	NA	TRBV18	TRBJ2-7	CASSPEQGREQYF	TGTGCCAGCTCACCAGAGCAGGGGCGAGAGCAGTACTTC
NA	TRBD2	TRBV7-8	TRBJ2-1	CASSLGRGLATNNEQFF	TGTGCCAGCAGCTTAGGGCGGGGACTAGCGACAAACAATGAGCAGTTCTTC
few	TRBD2	TRBV4-3	TRBJ2-2	CASRTAGGTGELFF	TGCGCCAGCAGAACAGCGGGAGGGACCGGGGAGCTGTTTTTT
NA	NA	TRBV15	TRBJ2-7	CATSRLPRRYEQYF	TGTGCCACCAGCAGACTCCCTAGGAGGTACGAGCAGTACTTC
NA	NA	TRBV7-2	TRBJ2-7	CASSTGPSYEQYF	TGTGCCAGCAGCACAGGACCATCCTACGAGCAGTACTTC
NA	NA	TRBV15	TRBJ2-7	CATSLGTIFSYEQYF	TGTGCCACCAGTCTCGGGACAATATTCTCCTACGAGCAGTACTTC
few	TRBD2	TRBV7-9	TRBJ2-5	CASSLLPAGLAGAETQYF	TGTGCCAGCAGCTTACTTCCTGCTGGGCTAGCGGGAGCTGAGACCCAGTACTTC
once	NA	TRBV30	TRBJ1-5	CAWRSNSNQPQHF	TGTGCCTGGAGATCAAATAGCAATCAGCCCCAGCATTTT
NA	TRBD2	TRBV4-1	TRBJ2-7	CASSQVVTSGTSYEQYF	TGCGCCAGCAGCCAAGTTGTGACTAGCGGGACTTCCTACGAGCAGTACTTC
few	NA	TRBV29-1	TRBJ2-5	CSVVRGLDETQYF	TGCAGCGTTGTCCGGGGGTTGGATGAGACCCAGTACTTC
few	NA	TRBV30	TRBJ1-3	CAWERRASGNTIYF	TGTGCCTGGGAAAGACGGGCCTCTGGAAACACCATATATTTT
few	TRBD2	TRBV19	TRBJ2-1	CASSTLAGGYNEQFF	TGTGCCAGTAGTACACTAGCGGGAGGATACAATGAGCAGTTCTTC
few	NA	TRBV29-1	TRBJ2-7	CSVQASGFYEQYF	TGCAGCGTTCAGGCTTCGGGCTTCTACGAGCAGTACTTC
NA	NA	TRBV4-3	TRBJ2-7	CASSQDKTGRNEQYF	TGCGCCAGCAGCCAGGATAAAACAGGGCGAAACGAGCAGTACTTC
few	TRBD2	TRBV7-2	TRBJ2-5	CASSLGLAETQYF	TGTGCCAGCAGCTTAGGACTAGCGGAGACCCAGTACTTC
NA	TRBD1	TRBV5-1	TRBJ2-7	CASSTVAGQGYYEQYF	TGCGCCAGCAGCACTGTTGCGGGACAGGGCTACTACGAGCAGTACTTC
NA	TRBD1	TRBV29-1	TRBJ1-2	CSVAGTGSGYTF	TGCAGCGTTGCCGGGACAGGGTCCGGCTACACCTTC
few	TRBD2	TRBV9	TRBJ2-7	CASSVAGGSSPYEQYF	TGTGCCAGCAGCGTAGCTGGCGGGAGTTCCCCCTACGAGCAGTACTTC
few	NA	TRBV28	TRBJ2-1	CASSSGPEQFF	TGTGCCAGCAGTTCAGGACCCGAGCAGTTCTTC
NA	NA	TRBV15	TRBJ2-5	CATSREGGRSETQYF	TGTGCCACCAGCAGAGAGGGTGGGAGGAGCGAGACCCAGTACTTC
NA	NA	TRBV2	TRBJ2-5	CASADLGETQYF	TGTGCCAGCGCTGACTTGGGAGAGACCCAGTACTTC
once	NA	TRBV4-1	TRBJ2-1	CASSQEFRGNEQFF	TGCGCCAGCAGCCAAGAATTCAGGGGTAATGAGCAGTTCTTC
NA	NA	TRBV5-6	TRBJ2-5	CASSFGPQETQYF	TGTGCCAGCAGCTTTGGTCCACAAGAGACCCAGTACTTC
NA	NA	TRBV7-2	TRBJ1-2	CASSLAGGRDYGYTF	TGTGCCAGCAGCTTAGCCGGCGGCAGGGACTATGGCTACACCTTC
few	NA	TRBV15	TRBJ1-2	CATSQDRRRGYTF	TGTGCCACCAGCCAAGACCGTCGTCGTGGCTACACCTTC
NA	NA	TRBV11-2	TRBJ1-2	CASSLDPRAAVDYTF	TGTGCCAGCAGCTTAGATCCCCGGGCGGCAGTAGACTACACCTTC
NA	TRBD2	TRBV6-5	TRBJ2-1	CASSRGTRTYNEQFF	TGTGCCAGCAGTCGCGGGACTAGAACCTACAATGAGCAGTTCTTC
NA	NA	TRBV29-1	TRBJ1-1	CSLSTGNMNTEAFF	TGCAGCCTCTCGACAGGAAACATGAACACTGAAGCTTTCTTT
few	NA	TRBV10-3	TRBJ2-1	CAIRGRRNSNEQFF	TGTGCCATCAGGGGCAGACGAAACAGCAATGAGCAGTTCTTC
NA	TRBD1	TRBV18	TRBJ2-1	CASSPPWPGGYNEQFF	TGTGCCAGCTCACCACCGTGGCCAGGGGGTTACAATGAGCAGTTCTTC
NA	TRBD1	TRBV27	TRBJ2-3	CASSPGTGADTQYF	TGTGCCAGCAGTCCCGGGACAGGGGCAGATACGCAGTATTTT
NA	NA	TRBV2	TRBJ2-3	CASSERTDTQYF	TGTGCCAGCAGTGAGCGTACAGATACGCAGTATTTT
NA	NA	TRBV30	TRBJ1-1	CAWSYIDRSTEAFF	TGTGCCTGGAGTTATATTGACAGGTCCACTGAAGCTTTCTTT
NA	NA	TRBV30	TRBJ2-3	CAWASLGRDPDTQYF	TGTGCCTGGGCCTCCTTAGGAAGGGACCCAGATACGCAGTATTTT
NA	NA	TRBV4-3	TRBJ1-3	CASSQGPLSGNTIYF	TGCGCCAGCAGCCAAGGCCCCCTCTCTGGAAACACCATATATTTT